The rows below give T cell receptor beta chains drawn from one sample of a study of cytomegalovirus exposure and HLA in healthy donors. Repertoires were generated with immunoSEQ multiplex PCR, while TCRdb's copy carries only in-frame clones and drops some. Counted here are some 220,000 clones, 85% to 90% occurring once; the ten biggest clones make up 1%. Material: PBMCs. Source of these receptors: a woman between 18 and 29 years old in good health and CMV-seronegative. Both conserved end residues are part of each CDR3. Fields, in order: clone size, J gene, V gene, D gene, CDR3 protein, CDR3 DNA. A D gene is named only where the DNA matches it firmly. Not every row has a clone size; where given, it reads once, few, many or a size class.

clone size: .
J gene: TRBJ2-7
V gene: TRBV6-5
D gene: TRBD2
CDR3 protein: CASSYSRGETYEQYF
CDR3 DNA: TGTGCCAGCAGTTACTCCCGGGGGGAGACTTACGAGCAGTACTTC

clone size: once
J gene: TRBJ1-5
V gene: TRBV6-5
D gene: .
CDR3 protein: CASSYGGREGQPQHF
CDR3 DNA: TGTGCCAGCAGTTACGGTGGCAGGGAAGGTCAGCCCCAGCATTTT

clone size: .
J gene: TRBJ2-1
V gene: TRBV5-6
D gene: .
CDR3 protein: CASSLADNEQFF
CDR3 DNA: TGTGCCAGCAGCTTGGCGGACAATGAGCAGTTCTTC

clone size: .
J gene: TRBJ1-1
V gene: TRBV19
D gene: .
CDR3 protein: CASSIMPGVAEAFF
CDR3 DNA: TGTGCCAGTAGTATAATGCCGGGAGTAGCCGAAGCTTTCTTT

clone size: .
J gene: TRBJ2-3
V gene: TRBV5-6
D gene: .
CDR3 protein: CASSLAYTDTQYF
CDR3 DNA: TGTGCCAGCAGCTTGGCCTATACAGATACGCAGTATTTT

clone size: few
J gene: TRBJ2-3
V gene: TRBV5-1
D gene: TRBD2
CDR3 protein: CASSPGLASTDTQYF
CDR3 DNA: TGCGCCAGCAGCCCGGGACTAGCTTCCACAGATACGCAGTATTTT

clone size: .
J gene: TRBJ2-1
V gene: TRBV13
D gene: .
CDR3 protein: CASSEQGGGYYNEQFF
CDR3 DNA: TGTGCCAGCAGCGAGCAGGGAGGGGGATACTACAATGAGCAGTTCTTC

clone size: .
J gene: TRBJ2-6
V gene: TRBV19
D gene: .
CDR3 protein: CASSPRAGANVLTF
CDR3 DNA: TGTGCCAGTAGTCCCCGGGCTGGGGCCAACGTCCTGACTTTC

clone size: few
J gene: TRBJ1-1
V gene: TRBV18
D gene: .
CDR3 protein: CASSPASGVGTEAFF
CDR3 DNA: TGTGCCAGCTCACCGGCTTCAGGTGTCGGCACTGAAGCTTTCTTT

clone size: .
J gene: TRBJ2-2
V gene: TRBV9
D gene: TRBD2
CDR3 protein: CASSPSGANTGELFF
CDR3 DNA: TGTGCCAGCAGCCCCAGCGGGGCGAACACCGGGGAGCTGTTTTTT

clone size: few
J gene: TRBJ2-1
V gene: TRBV19
D gene: TRBD2
CDR3 protein: CATAQGTSISNEQFF
CDR3 DNA: TGTGCCACAGCCCAGGGGACTAGTATTTCCAATGAGCAGTTCTTC

clone size: .
J gene: TRBJ1-3
V gene: TRBV14
D gene: .
CDR3 protein: CASTGDSSGNTIYF
CDR3 DNA: TGTGCCAGCACGGGGGATAGCTCTGGAAACACCATATATTTT

clone size: few
J gene: TRBJ2-7
V gene: TRBV10-2
D gene: TRBD2
CDR3 protein: CAKSGIYEQYF
CDR3 DNA: TGCGCCAAAAGCGGGATCTACGAGCAGTACTTC

clone size: .
J gene: TRBJ2-3
V gene: TRBV6-6
D gene: TRBD1
CDR3 protein: CASSTPGQGTDTQYF
CDR3 DNA: TGTGCCAGCAGTACCCCGGGACAGGGGACAGATACGCAGTATTTT

clone size: .
J gene: TRBJ2-7
V gene: TRBV18
D gene: TRBD2
CDR3 protein: CASSNLEAGGPSEQYF
CDR3 DNA: TGTGCCAGCTCAAACTTAGAAGCGGGAGGGCCCAGCGAGCAGTACTTC

clone size: .
J gene: TRBJ2-7
V gene: TRBV5-1
D gene: TRBD1
CDR3 protein: CASSMDRGEQYF
CDR3 DNA: TGCGCCAGCAGCATGGACAGGGGCGAGCAGTACTTC

clone size: .
J gene: TRBJ1-1
V gene: TRBV10-3
D gene: .
CDR3 protein: CAISERTPETEAFF
CDR3 DNA: TGTGCCATCAGTGAAAGGACACCTGAGACTGAAGCTTTCTTT

clone size: .
J gene: TRBJ2-3
V gene: TRBV7-2
D gene: TRBD2
CDR3 protein: CASSLARVSAGEADTQYF
CDR3 DNA: TGTGCCAGCAGCTTAGCGCGGGTCTCAGCGGGAGAGGCAGATACGCAGTATTTT